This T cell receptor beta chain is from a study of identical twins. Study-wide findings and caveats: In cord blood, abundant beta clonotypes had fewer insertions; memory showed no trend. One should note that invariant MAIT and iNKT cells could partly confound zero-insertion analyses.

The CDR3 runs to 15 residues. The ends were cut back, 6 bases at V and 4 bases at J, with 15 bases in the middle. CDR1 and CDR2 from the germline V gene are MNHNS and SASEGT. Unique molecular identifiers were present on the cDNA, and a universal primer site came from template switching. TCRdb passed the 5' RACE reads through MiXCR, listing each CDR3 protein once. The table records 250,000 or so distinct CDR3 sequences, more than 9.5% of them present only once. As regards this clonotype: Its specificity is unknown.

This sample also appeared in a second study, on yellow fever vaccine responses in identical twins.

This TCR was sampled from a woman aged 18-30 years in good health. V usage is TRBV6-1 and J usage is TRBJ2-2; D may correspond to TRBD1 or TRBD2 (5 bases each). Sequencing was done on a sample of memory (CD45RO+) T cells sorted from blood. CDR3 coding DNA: TGTGCCAGCAGGAGTTCAGGGACGGTCACCGGGGAGCTGTTTTTT. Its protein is CASRSSGTVTGELFF.